Listed below are T cell receptor beta chains from one sample, sequenced in a study of blood T cells in healthy people across ages. MiXCR, applied by TCRdb to the 5' RACE reads, yields one record per CDR3 protein. The table records over 1,500,000 distinct CDR3 sequences, roughly 43% of them present only once. Sample: blood. Receptors were obtained from a human donor in good health. The CDR3 runs from the conserved cysteine through the conserved F or W. Fields, in order: V gene, J gene, D gene, clone size, CDR3 DNA, CDR3 protein. The D gene is left open where the match is weak. Clone size is stated in some rows and not others, as once, few, many or a class when expanded.

TRBV20-1	TRBJ1-2	NA	once	TGCAGTGCTAAGACAGGTGTTTGGGATGGCTACACCTTC	CSAKTGVWDGYTF
TRBV10-3	TRBJ1-2	NA	few	TGTGCCATCAGTGAGTCGATGGGGGCCCGAGGCTACACCTTC	CAISESMGARGYTF
TRBV30	TRBJ2-4	TRBD2	NA	TGTGCCTGGAGCCGTGATAGCGGGGGGGAGGGGTACTTC	CAWSRDSGGEGYF
TRBV7-2	TRBJ1-2	TRBD1	many	TGTGCCAGCAGCTTAGCATCCGGGACAGGGCGCGACTATGGCTACACCTTC	CASSLASGTGRDYGYTF
TRBV15	TRBJ2-4	NA	few	TGTGCCACCAGCAGAGATCGTAGCCAGGACAGCTTTTTAGGGCAGTACTTC	CATSRDRSQDSFLGQYF
TRBV28	TRBJ2-5	TRBD1	NA	TGTGCCAGCAAAGTACAGGGGACAGAGACCCAGTACTTC	CASKVQGTETQYF
TRBV25-1	TRBJ2-5	NA	NA	TGTGCCAGCAGTGGCGTTCTCCTGGGTGGATCGGAGACCCAGTACTTC	CASSGVLLGGSETQYF
TRBV29-1	TRBJ2-3	NA	NA	TGCAGCGTTGTCGGCAGGGTTTGGACAGATACGCAGTATTTT	CSVVGRVWTDTQYF
TRBV7-2	TRBJ2-3	NA	many	TGTGCCAGCAGCTTAGGAGGATGGGATACGCAGTATTTT	CASSLGGWDTQYF
TRBV20-1	TRBJ1-5	NA	NA	TGCAGTGCTAGAGAACACAGGGACAATCAGCCCCAGCATTTT	CSAREHRDNQPQHF
TRBV5-1	TRBJ1-2	NA	NA	TGCGCCAGCAGCTTGGTAACCGCGAGTGAAGGCTACACCTTC	CASSLVTASEGYTF
TRBV11-1	TRBJ2-1	NA	NA	TGTGCCAGCAGCCTCTTTTTGGAGGGGGAATCCTACAATGAGCAGTTCTTC	CASSLFLEGESYNEQFF
TRBV28	TRBJ2-7	TRBD2	once	TGTGCCAGCAGTTCCTATAGCGGGGGGGCCTCGGGCTACAATGAGCAGTACTTC	CASSSYSGGASGYNEQYF
TRBV12-3/TRBV12-4	TRBJ2-6	TRBD1	NA	TGTGCCAGCAGTCCCGACAGGGGGTTTACTGGGGCCAACGTCCTGACTTTC	CASSPDRGFTGANVLTF
TRBV7-6	TRBJ2-7	NA	NA	TGTGCCAGCAGCTTAGGGGAGGAAGCCTACGAGCAGTACTTC	CASSLGEEAYEQYF
TRBV2	TRBJ2-1	NA	NA	TGTGCCAGCAGTGGGCATCTAGGGGGGGACTACAATGAGCAGTTCTTC	CASSGHLGGDYNEQFF
TRBV18	TRBJ1-6	NA	few	TGTGCCAGCTCACCACCTGACCGACATTCACCCCTCCACTTT	CASSPPDRHSPLHF
TRBV9	TRBJ2-3	NA	NA	TGTGCCAGCAGCCAAGTTAGGAATACGCAGTATTTT	CASSQVRNTQYF
TRBV4-2	TRBJ2-3	NA	few	TGTGCCAGCAGCCAAGATCGTAGTAGCGGTACGCAGTATTTT	CASSQDRSSGTQYF
TRBV12-3/TRBV12-4	TRBJ1-1	NA	NA	TGTGCCAGCAGTTTCGAGGGTACGACTGAAGCTTTCTTT	CASSFEGTTEAFF
TRBV20-1	TRBJ2-7	NA	NA	TGCAGTGCTAGAGAAGTTAGCTACGAGCAGTACTTC	CSAREVSYEQYF
TRBV20-1	TRBJ1-5	TRBD1	NA	TGCAGTGCTCTAACGGGACAGGGACAGGCGAATCAGCCCCAGCATTTT	CSALTGQGQANQPQHF
TRBV5-1	TRBJ2-7	NA	NA	TGCGCCAGCAGCATAAATCCGGAACAGCTCTCCTACGAGCAGTACTTC	CASSINPEQLSYEQYF
TRBV20-1	TRBJ1-1	NA	NA	TGCAGTGCTAGAGATAGGGGGGGTTACACTGAAGCTTTCTTT	CSARDRGGYTEAFF
TRBV7-9	TRBJ1-2	TRBD1	NA	TGTGCCAGCACCAAGACAGGGCCCTCTAACTATGGCTACACCTTC	CASTKTGPSNYGYTF
TRBV20-1	TRBJ1-1	NA	once	TGCAGTGCTAACGACGGACTGGCGAGAAGAGCTTTCTTT	CSANDGLARRAFF
TRBV5-1	TRBJ1-2	TRBD1	few	TGCGCCAGCAGCTTGGGTGTTGGGACAGACTATGGCTACACCTTC	CASSLGVGTDYGYTF
TRBV20-1	TRBJ2-1	NA	NA	TGCAGTGCTAAGAATATCGAGGCTAGATCCTACAATGAGCAGTTCTTC	CSAKNIEARSYNEQFF
TRBV3-1	TRBJ2-5	TRBD2	few	TGTGCCAGCAGCCAAGAAGCGGGGACGGGGGAGCAGTACTTC	CASSQEAGTGEQYF
TRBV3-1	TRBJ2-1	TRBD2	NA	TGTGCCAGCAGCCAGGGCTTCGGGGGGGCCTACAATGAGCAGTTCTTC	CASSQGFGGAYNEQFF
TRBV24-1	TRBJ2-3	NA	few	TGTGCCACCAGTGATCCTCGTCGTACAGATACGCAGTATTTT	CATSDPRRTDTQYF
TRBV29-1	TRBJ2-7	NA	NA	TGCAGCGTTGAAGATCCTAACGGGTCATTCGGCGAGCAGTACTTC	CSVEDPNGSFGEQYF
TRBV27	TRBJ1-2	TRBD1	many	TGTGCCAGCATCATACAGGGGGCGAATGGCTACACCTTC	CASIIQGANGYTF
TRBV4-1	TRBJ2-1	NA	NA	TGCGCCAGCAGCCAAGGTCCAGTTACTAATGAGCAGTTCTTC	CASSQGPVTNEQFF
TRBV27	TRBJ2-1	NA	NA	TGTGCCAGCAGTAGTGGACAGATATACAATGAGCAGTTCTTC	CASSSGQIYNEQFF
TRBV7-2	TRBJ2-5	TRBD2	many	TGTGCCAGCAGCCAAACCATGGGGGGGGAGACCCAGTACTTC	CASSQTMGGETQYF
TRBV7-2	TRBJ2-7	TRBD2	few	TGTGCCAGCAGCTTTAATCGTCATCAGCGGGGTTACGAGCAGTACTTC	CASSFNRHQRGYEQYF
TRBV7-9	TRBJ2-5	TRBD1	NA	TGTGCCAGCAGCTTAGCGCGGGACAGGGTAACGACCCAGTACTTC	CASSLARDRVTTQYF
TRBV7-2	TRBJ2-5	TRBD1	once	TGTGCCAGCAGCCCGACAGGGGTTGTGGAGACCCAGTACTTC	CASSPTGVVETQYF
TRBV29-1	TRBJ2-6	TRBD2	NA	TGCAGCGTTGAGGTAGCTAGCGGGGGGACTGGGGCCAACGTCCTGACTTTC	CSVEVASGGTGANVLTF